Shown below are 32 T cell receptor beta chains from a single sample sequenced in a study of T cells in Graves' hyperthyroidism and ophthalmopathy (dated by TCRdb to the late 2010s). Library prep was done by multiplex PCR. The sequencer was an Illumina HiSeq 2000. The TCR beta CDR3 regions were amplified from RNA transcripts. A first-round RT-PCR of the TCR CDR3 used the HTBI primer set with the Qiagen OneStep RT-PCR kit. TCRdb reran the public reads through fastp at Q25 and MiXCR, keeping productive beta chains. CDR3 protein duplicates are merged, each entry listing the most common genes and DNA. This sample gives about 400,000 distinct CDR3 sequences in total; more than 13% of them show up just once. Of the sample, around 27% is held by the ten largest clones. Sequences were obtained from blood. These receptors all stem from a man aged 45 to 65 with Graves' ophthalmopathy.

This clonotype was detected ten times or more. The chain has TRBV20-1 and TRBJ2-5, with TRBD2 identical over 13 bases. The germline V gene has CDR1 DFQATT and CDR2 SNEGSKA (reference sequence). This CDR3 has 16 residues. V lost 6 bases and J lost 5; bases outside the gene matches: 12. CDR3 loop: CSAGGALAGGLETQYF. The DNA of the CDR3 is TGCAGTGCCGGGGGAGCACTAGCGGGAGGGCTGGAGACCCAGTACTTC.

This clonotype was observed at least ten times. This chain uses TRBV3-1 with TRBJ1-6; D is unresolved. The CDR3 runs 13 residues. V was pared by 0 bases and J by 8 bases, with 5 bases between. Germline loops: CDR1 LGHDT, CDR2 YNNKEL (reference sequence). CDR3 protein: CASSQERYSPLHF. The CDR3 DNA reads TGTGCCAGCAGCCAAGAGAGGTATTCACCCCTCCACTTT.

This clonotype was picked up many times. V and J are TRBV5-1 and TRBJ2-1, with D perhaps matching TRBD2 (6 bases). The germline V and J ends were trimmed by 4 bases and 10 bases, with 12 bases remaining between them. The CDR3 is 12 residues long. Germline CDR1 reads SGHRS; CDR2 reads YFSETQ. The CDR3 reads CASSVEGVEQFF. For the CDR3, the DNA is TGCGCCAGCAGCGTGGAGGGAGTAGAGCAGTTCTTC.

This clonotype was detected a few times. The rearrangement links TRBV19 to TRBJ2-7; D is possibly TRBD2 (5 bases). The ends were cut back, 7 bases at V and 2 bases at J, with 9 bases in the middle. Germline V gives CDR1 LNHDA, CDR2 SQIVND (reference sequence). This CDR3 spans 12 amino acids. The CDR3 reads CASIGETYEQYF. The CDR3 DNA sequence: TGTGCCAGTATCGGGGAGACCTACGAGCAGTACTTC.

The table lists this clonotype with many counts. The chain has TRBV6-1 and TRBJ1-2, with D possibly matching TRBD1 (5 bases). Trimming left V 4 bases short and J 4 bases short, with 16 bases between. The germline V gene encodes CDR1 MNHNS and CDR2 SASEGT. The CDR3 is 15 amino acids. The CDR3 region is CASSASVLGVYGYTF. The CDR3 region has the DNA TGTGCCAGCAGTGCGTCGGTTTTAGGGGTCTATGGCTACACCTTC.

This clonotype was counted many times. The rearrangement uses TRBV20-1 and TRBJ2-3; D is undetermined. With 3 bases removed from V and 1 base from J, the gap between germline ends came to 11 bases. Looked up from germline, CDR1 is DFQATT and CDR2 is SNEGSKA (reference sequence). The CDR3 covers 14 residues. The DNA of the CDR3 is TGCAGTGCTAGCTCGAGCGTTGGCACAGATACGCAGTATTTT. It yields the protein CSASSSVGTDTQYF.

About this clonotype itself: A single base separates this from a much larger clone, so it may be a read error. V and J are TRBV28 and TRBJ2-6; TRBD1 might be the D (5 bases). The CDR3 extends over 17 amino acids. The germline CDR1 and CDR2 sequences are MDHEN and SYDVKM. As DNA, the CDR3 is TGTGCCAGCAGTTCTGGTGAGCAACCCTCTGGGGCCAGCGTCCTGACTTTC. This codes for CASSSGEQPSGASVLTF.

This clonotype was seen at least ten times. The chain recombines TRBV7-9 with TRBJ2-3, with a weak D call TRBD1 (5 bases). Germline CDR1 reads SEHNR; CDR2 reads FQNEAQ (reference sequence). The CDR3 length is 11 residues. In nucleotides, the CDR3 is TGTGGGGGCTCACGCACAGATACGCAGTATTTT. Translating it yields CGGSRTDTQYF. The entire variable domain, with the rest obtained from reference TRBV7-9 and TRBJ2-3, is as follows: DTGVSQNPRHKITKRGQNVTFRCDPISEHNRLYWYRQTLGQGPEFLTYFQNEAQLEKSRLLSDRFSAERPKGSFSTLEIQRTEQGDSAMYLCGGSRTDTQYFGPGTRLTVL.

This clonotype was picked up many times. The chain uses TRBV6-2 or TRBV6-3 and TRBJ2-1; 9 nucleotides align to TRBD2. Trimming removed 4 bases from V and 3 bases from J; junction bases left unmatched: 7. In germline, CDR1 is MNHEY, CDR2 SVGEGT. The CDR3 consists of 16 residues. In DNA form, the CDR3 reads TGTGCCAGCAGTTCTCCCGCACTAGCGGGCTACAATGAGCAGTTCTTC. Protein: CASSSPALAGYNEQFF.

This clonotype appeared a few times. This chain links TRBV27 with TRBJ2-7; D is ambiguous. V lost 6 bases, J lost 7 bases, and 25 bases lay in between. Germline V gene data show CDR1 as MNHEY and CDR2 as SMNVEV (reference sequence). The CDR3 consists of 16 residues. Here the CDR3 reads CASSSHIPELPLEQYF. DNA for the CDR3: TGTGCCAGCAGCTCCCACATCCCCGAACTCCCCCTGGAGCAGTACTTC.

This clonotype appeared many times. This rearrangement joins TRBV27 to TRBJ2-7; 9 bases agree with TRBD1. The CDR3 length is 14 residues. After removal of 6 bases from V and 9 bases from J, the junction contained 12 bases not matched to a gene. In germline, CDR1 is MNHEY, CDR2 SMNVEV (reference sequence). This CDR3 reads CASRIGQGSLAQYF. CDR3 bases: TGTGCCAGCAGAATAGGACAGGGGTCTCTTGCGCAGTACTTC.

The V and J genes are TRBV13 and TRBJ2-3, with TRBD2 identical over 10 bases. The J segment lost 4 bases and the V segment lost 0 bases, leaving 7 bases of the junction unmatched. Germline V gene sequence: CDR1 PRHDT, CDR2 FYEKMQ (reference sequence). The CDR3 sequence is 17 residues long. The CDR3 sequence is CASSLGASGRRSDTQYF. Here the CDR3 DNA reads TGTGCCAGCAGCTTAGGGGCTAGCGGGAGAAGGTCAGATACGCAGTATTTT.

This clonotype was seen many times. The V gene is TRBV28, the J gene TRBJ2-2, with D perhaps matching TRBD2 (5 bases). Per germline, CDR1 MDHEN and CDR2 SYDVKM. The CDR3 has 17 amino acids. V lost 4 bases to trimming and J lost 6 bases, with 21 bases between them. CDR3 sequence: CASSSNPRTRIPGELFF. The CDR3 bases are TGTGCCAGCAGTTCCAACCCTCGGACTCGAATCCCCGGGGAGCTGTTTTTT.

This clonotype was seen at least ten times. The CDR3 region is CASSPPAGANVLTF. The CDR3, as DNA: TGTGCCAGCTCACCACCGGCCGGGGCCAACGTCCTGACTTTC. This rearrangement joins TRBV18 to TRBJ2-6; no clear D gene. CDR3 length: 14 residues. From germline, CDR1 is KGHSH and CDR2 LQKENI. The V end lost 0 bases, the J end lost 4 bases, and 4 bases lay between the germline ends. Full variable domain (rest looked up from reference TRBV18 and TRBJ2-6): NAGVMQNPRHLVRRRGQEARLRCSPMKGHSHVYWYRQLPEEGLKFMVYLQKENIIDESGMPKERFSAEFPKEGPSILRIQQVVRGDSAAYFCASSPPAGANVLTFGAGSRLTVL.

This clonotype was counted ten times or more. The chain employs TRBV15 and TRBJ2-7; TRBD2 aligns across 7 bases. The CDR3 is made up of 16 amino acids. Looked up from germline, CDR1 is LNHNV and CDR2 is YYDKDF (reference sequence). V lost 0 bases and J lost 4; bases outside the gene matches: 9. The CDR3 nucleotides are TGTGCCACCAGCAGAGATCTGGGGACTACCTCGTACGAGCAGTACTTC. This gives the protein CATSRDLGTTSYEQYF.

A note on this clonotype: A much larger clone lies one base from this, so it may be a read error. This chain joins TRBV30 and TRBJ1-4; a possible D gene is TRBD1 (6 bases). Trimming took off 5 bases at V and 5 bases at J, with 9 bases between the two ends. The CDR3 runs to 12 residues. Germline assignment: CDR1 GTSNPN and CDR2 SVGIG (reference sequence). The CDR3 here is CAWDQGNEKLFF. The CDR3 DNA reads TGTGCCTGGGACCAGGGGAATGAAAAACTGTTTTTT.

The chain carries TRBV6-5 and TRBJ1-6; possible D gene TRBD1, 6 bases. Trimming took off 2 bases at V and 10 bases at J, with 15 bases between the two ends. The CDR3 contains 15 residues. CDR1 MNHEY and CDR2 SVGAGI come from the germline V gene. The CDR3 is CASSYRSGARSPLHF. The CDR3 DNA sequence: TGTGCCAGCAGTTACCGGTCAGGGGCTCGGTCACCCCTCCACTTT.

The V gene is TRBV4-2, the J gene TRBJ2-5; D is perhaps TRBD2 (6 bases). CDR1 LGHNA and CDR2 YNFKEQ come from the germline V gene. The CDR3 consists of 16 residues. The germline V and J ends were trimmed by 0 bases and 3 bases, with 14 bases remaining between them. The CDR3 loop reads CASSQELLADKETQYF. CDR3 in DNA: TGTGCCAGCAGCCAAGAACTACTAGCCGATAAAGAGACCCAGTACTTC.

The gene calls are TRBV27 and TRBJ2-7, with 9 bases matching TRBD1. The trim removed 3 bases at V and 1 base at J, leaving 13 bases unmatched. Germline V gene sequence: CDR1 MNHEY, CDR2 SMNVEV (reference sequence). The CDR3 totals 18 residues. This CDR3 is CASSFDGTGKKRSYEQYF. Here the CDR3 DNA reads TGTGCCAGCAGTTTCGACGGGACAGGGAAAAAACGGTCCTACGAGCAGTACTTC.

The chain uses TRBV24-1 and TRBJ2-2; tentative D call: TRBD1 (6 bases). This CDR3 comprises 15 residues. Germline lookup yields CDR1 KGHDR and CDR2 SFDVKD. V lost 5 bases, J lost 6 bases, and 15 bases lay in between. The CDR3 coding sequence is TGTGCCACCAGTGGGTGGGGGCGCGAAGCCGGGGAGCTGTTTTTT. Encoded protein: CATSGWGREAGELFF.

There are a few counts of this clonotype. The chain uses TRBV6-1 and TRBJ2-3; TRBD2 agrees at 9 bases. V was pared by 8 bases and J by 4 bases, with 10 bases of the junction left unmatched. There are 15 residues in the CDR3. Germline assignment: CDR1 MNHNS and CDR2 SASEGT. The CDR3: CASGGGRAIADTQYF. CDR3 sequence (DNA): TGTGCCAGCGGCGGCGGGAGGGCCATCGCAGATACGCAGTATTTT.

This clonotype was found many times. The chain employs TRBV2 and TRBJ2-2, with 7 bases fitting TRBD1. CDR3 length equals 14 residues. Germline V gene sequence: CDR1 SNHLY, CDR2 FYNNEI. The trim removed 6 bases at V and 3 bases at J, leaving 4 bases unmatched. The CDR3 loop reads CASRPGQYTGELFF. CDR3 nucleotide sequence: TGTGCCAGCAGGCCGGGACAGTACACCGGGGAGCTGTTTTTT.

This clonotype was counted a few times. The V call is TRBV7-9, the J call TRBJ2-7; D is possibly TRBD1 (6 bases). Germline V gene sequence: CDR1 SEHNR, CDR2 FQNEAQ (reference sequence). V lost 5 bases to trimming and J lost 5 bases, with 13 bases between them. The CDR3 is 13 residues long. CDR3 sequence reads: CASSQPTGNEQYF. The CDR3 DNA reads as TGTGCCAGCAGCCAACCCACAGGGAACGAGCAGTACTTC.

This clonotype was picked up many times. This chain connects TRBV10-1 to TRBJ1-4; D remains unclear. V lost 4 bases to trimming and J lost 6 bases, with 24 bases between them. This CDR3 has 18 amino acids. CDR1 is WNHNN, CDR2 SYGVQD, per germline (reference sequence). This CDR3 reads CASSAGYREKGNYEKLFF. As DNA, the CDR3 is TGCGCCAGCAGTGCGGGATATCGGGAAAAGGGTAATTATGAAAAACTGTTTTTT.

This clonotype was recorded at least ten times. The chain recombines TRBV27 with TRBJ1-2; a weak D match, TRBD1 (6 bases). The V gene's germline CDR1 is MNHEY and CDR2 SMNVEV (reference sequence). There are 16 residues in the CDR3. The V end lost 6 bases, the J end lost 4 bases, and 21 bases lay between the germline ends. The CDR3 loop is CASSPPGWGASYGYTF. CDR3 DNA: TGTGCCAGCAGCCCTCCTGGCTGGGGGGCGAGCTATGGCTACACCTTC.

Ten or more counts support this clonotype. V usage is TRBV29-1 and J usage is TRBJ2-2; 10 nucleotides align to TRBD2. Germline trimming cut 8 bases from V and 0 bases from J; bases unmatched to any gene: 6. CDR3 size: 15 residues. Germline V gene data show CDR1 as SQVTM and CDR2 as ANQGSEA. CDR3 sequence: CSIKTSGSNTGELFF. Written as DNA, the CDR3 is TGCAGCATCAAGACTAGCGGGTCGAACACCGGGGAGCTGTTTTTT.

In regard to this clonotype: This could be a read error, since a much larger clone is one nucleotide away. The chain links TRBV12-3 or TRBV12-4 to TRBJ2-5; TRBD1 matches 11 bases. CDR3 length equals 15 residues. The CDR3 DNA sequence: TGTGCCAGCAGTTTGTGGGACAGGGGGTCAGAGACCCGGTACTTC. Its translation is CASSLWDRGSETRYF.

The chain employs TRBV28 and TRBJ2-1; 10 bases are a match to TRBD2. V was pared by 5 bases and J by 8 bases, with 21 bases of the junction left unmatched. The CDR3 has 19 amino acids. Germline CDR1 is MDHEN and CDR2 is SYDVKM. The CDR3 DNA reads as TGTGCCAGCAGTAGCAGGGCAGGGGGCACAAAGCGGGAGGGCTATGAGCAGTTCTTC. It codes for CASSSRAGGTKREGYEQFF.

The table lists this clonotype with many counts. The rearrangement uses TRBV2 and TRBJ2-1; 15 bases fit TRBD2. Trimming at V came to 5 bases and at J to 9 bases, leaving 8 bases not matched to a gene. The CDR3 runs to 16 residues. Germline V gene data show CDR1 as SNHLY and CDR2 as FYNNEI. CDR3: CASSRGLAGGRREQFF. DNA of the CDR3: TGTGCCAGCAGTCGCGGACTAGCGGGAGGGCGACGTGAGCAGTTCTTC. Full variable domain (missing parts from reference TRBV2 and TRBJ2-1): EPEVTQTPSHQVTQMGQEVILRCVPISNHLYFYWYRQILGQKVEFLVSFYNNEISEKSEIFDDQFSVERPDGSNFTLKIRSTKLEDSAMYFCASSRGLAGGRREQFFGPGTRLTVL.

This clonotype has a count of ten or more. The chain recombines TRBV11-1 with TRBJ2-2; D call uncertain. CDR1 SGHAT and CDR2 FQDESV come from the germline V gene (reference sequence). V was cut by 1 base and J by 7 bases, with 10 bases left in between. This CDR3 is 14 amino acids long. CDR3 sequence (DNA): TGTGCCAGCAGCTTAGTCAAGGGTGGCGGGGAGCTGTTTTTT. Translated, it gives CASSLVKGGGELFF.

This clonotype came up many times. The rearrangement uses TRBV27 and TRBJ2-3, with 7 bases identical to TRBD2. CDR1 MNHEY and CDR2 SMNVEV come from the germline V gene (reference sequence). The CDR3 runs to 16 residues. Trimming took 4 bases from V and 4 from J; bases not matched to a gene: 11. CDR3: CASSSLAALVADTQYF. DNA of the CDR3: TGTGCCAGCAGTTCCCTAGCGGCTCTTGTGGCAGATACGCAGTATTTT.

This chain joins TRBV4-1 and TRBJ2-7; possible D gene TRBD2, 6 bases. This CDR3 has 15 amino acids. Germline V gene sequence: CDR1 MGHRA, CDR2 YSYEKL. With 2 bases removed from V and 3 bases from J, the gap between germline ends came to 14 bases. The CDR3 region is CASSQSGGNGYEQYF. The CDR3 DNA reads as TGCGCCAGCAGCCAATCCGGGGGAAACGGCTACGAGCAGTACTTC.